Described below is a single T cell receptor (beta chain) sequence and its context. Antigen specificity is unknown. The V segment lost 5 bases and the J segment 3 bases; nucleotides outside the gene matches: 3. This CDR3 comprises 12 residues. CDR1 is SQVTM, CDR2 ANQGSEA, per germline. These data come from a study of long-term antiretroviral therapy in people with HIV. Study-wide findings and caveats: Despite increasing after ART, diversity remained lower than that of transplant donor controls. Therapy changes, viral resistance and ART adherence were not documented in the available data.

Sequencing used immunoSEQ v3.0 at survey level. Profiling relied on immunoSEQ multiplex PCR, and the TCRdb table lists in-frame clones only, not all of them. The sample has approximately 17,000 clones, approximately 84% seen once. For each donor, at least one pre-ART and at least two post-ART PBMC samples were available. The content of samples before DNA extraction was about 0.9-11 million cryopreserved PBMC. V is TRBV29-1 and J is TRBJ2-5, with 7 nucleotides matching TRBD1. The receptor's source is a man younger than 45 with HIV. The sample consisted of unsorted PBMCs, taken roughly 1.3 years before starting antiretroviral therapy. CDR3 in amino acids: CSVTGAKETQYF. As DNA, the CDR3 is TGCAGCGTTACAGGGGCGAAAGAGACCCAGTACTTC.